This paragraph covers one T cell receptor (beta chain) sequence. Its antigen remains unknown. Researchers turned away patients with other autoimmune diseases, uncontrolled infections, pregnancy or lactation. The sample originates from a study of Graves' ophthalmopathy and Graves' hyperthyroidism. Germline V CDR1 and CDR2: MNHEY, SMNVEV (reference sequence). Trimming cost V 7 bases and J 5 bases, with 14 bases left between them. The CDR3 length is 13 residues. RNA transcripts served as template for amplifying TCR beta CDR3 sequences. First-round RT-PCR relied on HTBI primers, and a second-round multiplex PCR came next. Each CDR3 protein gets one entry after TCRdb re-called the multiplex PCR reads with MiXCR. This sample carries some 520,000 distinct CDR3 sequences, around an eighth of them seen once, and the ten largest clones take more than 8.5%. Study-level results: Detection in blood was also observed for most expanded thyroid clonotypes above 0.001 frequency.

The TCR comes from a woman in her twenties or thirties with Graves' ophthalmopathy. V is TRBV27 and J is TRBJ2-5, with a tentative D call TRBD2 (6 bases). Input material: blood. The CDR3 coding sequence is TGTGCCAGCATGGACGGGGGATGGGAGACCCAGTACTTC. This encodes CASMDGGWETQYF.